These 4 T cell receptor beta chains originate from one sample sequenced in a study of blood T cell repertoires in COVID-19. Assay used: immunoSEQ multiplex PCR; TCRdb lists only in-frame clones, some missing. The profile covers some 270,000 clones, with over 80% appearing a single time and about 3.1% taken by the ten largest. The sample comprised PBMCs or T cells enriched from blood (not recorded which). All receptors come from a woman between 40 and 55 years old who had been exposed to COVID-19.

The chain has TRBV29-1 and TRBJ2-5, with D perhaps matching TRBD1 (7 bases). CDR1 SQVTM and CDR2 ANQGSEA come from the germline V gene. CDR3 length: 23 amino acids. V gave up 4 bases and J gave up 3 bases, with 42 bases separating them. The CDR3 bases are TGCAGCGTTGTTTTAGGGGTGGGGGTCGTCCCGCTAAATCCGGGGGACAGAGAAGAGACCCAGTACTTC. Translation: CSVVLGVGVVPLNPGDREETQYF.

V gene TRBV30 combines with J gene TRBJ1-5, with D hard to call. The CDR3 length is 13 residues. Germline loops: CDR1 GTSNPN, CDR2 SVGIG (reference sequence). Trimming cost V 0 bases and J 3 bases, with 6 bases left between them. The CDR3 region is CAWSVAYNQPQHF. The DNA for the CDR3 is TGTGCCTGGAGTGTTGCCTACAATCAGCCCCAGCATTTT.

The chain links TRBV28 to TRBJ1-1, with 9 bases fitting TRBD1. CDR3 length: 16 residues. Germline V gene lookup returns CDR1 MDHEN and CDR2 SYDVKM. Losses at the gene ends were 5 bases for V and 0 bases for J; bases not matched to a gene: 7. CDR3 loop: CASSPGQGYMNTEAFF. The CDR3 bases are TGTGCCAGCAGTCCCGGACAGGGGTACATGAACACTGAAGCTTTCTTT.

This chain links TRBV19 with TRBJ2-4, with 12 bases identical to TRBD2. This CDR3 comprises 16 residues. The J segment lost 4 bases and the V segment lost 7 bases, leaving 8 bases of the junction unmatched. CDR1 and CDR2 from the germline V gene are LNHDA and SQIVND (reference sequence). CDR3 sequence: CASTPSGGALKNIQYF. CDR3 nucleotides: TGTGCCAGTACCCCTAGCGGGGGGGCCCTAAAAAACATTCAGTACTTC.